The rows below give T cell receptor beta chains drawn from one sample of a study of T-cell memory formation after mild COVID-19. TCRdb reanalysed the 5' RACE reads using MiXCR and keeps one entry per CDR3 protein. Among about 190,000 distinct CDR3 sequences listed, around 16% were seen once. Specimen: PBMCs or a T cell subset sorted from them (not recorded which). The receptors originated from an adult woman who had mild COVID-19 (a few samples of this study predate the infection). Cell type and time point are not known. Both conserved end residues are part of each CDR3.

V gene: TRBV27; CDR3 protein: CASRPGTSGNEQYF
V gene: TRBV3-1; CDR3 protein: CASSHNGLLTDTQYF
V gene: TRBV7-3; CDR3 protein: CASVETLPGELFF
V gene: TRBV12-3/TRBV12-4; CDR3 protein: CASGQGGNYEQYF
V gene: TRBV7-3; CDR3 protein: CASRVDRGLGGELFF
V gene: TRBV12-3/TRBV12-4; CDR3 protein: CASSQGGGYTF
V gene: TRBV7-9; CDR3 protein: CASSLRRDNSYEQYF
V gene: TRBV4-1; CDR3 protein: CASSQEVRGRMNTEAFF
V gene: TRBV5-6; CDR3 protein: CASSLLKAYEQYF
V gene: TRBV4-1; CDR3 protein: CASSRLLGTGVDF
V gene: TRBV11-2; CDR3 protein: CASSPLQSYEQYF
V gene: TRBV15; CDR3 protein: CATRGRDSLYEQYF
V gene: TRBV4-2; CDR3 protein: CASNPSSGGEKLFF
V gene: TRBV30; CDR3 protein: CAWSVLLSYNEQFF
V gene: TRBV6-1; CDR3 protein: CASSEALVDQPQHF
V gene: TRBV27; CDR3 protein: CASSSVDRAYGYTF
V gene: TRBV20-1; CDR3 protein: CSARMETQYF
V gene: TRBV14; CDR3 protein: CASSQGSGGSYNEQFF
V gene: TRBV12-3/TRBV12-4; CDR3 protein: CASSLRQGSIYEQYF
V gene: TRBV11-2; CDR3 protein: CASSFGRSGGAYEQFF
V gene: TRBV20-1; CDR3 protein: CSALGTDRKIHEQYF
V gene: TRBV7-9; CDR3 protein: CASSSELWWNTEAFF
V gene: TRBV11-1; CDR3 protein: CASSFTEGNGYTF
V gene: TRBV10-3; CDR3 protein: CAIGDTDTQYF
V gene: TRBV2; CDR3 protein: CASSPSRGGVAKNIQYF
V gene: TRBV12-3/TRBV12-4; CDR3 protein: CASTADRRAFF
V gene: TRBV19; CDR3 protein: CASSMDRAHYEQYF
V gene: TRBV9; CDR3 protein: CASSVESQSEAFF
V gene: TRBV7-9; CDR3 protein: CASSSDLTSEETQYF
V gene: TRBV14; CDR3 protein: CASSQGLAQTQYF
V gene: TRBV12-3/TRBV12-4; CDR3 protein: CASSATSSEQYF
V gene: TRBV27; CDR3 protein: CASSLSSWGDTEAFF
V gene: TRBV2; CDR3 protein: CASRLYEQYF
V gene: TRBV29-1; CDR3 protein: CSSLRGRADTQYF
V gene: TRBV7-9; CDR3 protein: CASSLGKDRYTEAFF
V gene: TRBV19; CDR3 protein: CASSSGQAMETQYF
V gene: TRBV6-6; CDR3 protein: CASSHSGGGKADTQYF
V gene: TRBV6-5; CDR3 protein: CASSGNSFTAFQETQYF
V gene: TRBV27; CDR3 protein: CASSPSWQGPTEAFF
V gene: TRBV12-3/TRBV12-4; CDR3 protein: CASSYGTESEKLFF
V gene: TRBV29-1; CDR3 protein: CSVEMVGGNTEAFF
V gene: TRBV12-3/TRBV12-4; CDR3 protein: CASRATDTQYF
V gene: TRBV4-3; CDR3 protein: CASSQEVGGSGTDTQYF
V gene: TRBV4-3; CDR3 protein: CASSQESGVGEQYF
V gene: TRBV6-2/TRBV6-3; CDR3 protein: CASSYGRGRVTEAFF
V gene: TRBV12-3/TRBV12-4; CDR3 protein: CASSLALAGGRDTQYF
V gene: TRBV6-2/TRBV6-3; CDR3 protein: CASSKTRGSPGPQYF
V gene: TRBV6-4; CDR3 protein: CASSVAGLSTDTQYF
V gene: TRBV5-1; CDR3 protein: CASSLDTGTRKNEQFF
V gene: TRBV24-1; CDR3 protein: CATSDLKASGRNEQFF
V gene: TRBV5-1; CDR3 protein: CASSFTSGTYTGELFF
V gene: TRBV5-4; CDR3 protein: CASSGGLENNEQFF
V gene: TRBV25-1; CDR3 protein: CASSRQGADIGGYTF
V gene: TRBV28; CDR3 protein: CASSARPPGLAKNIQYF
V gene: TRBV6-1; CDR3 protein: CASSEWSSYNSPLHF
V gene: TRBV11-2; CDR3 protein: CASSPTGAGTSGKREQFF
V gene: TRBV7-3; CDR3 protein: CASSSGLRLVNEQFF
V gene: TRBV5-6; CDR3 protein: CASGQMRGRFKNTEAFF
V gene: TRBV5-1; CDR3 protein: CASRMGPQETQYF